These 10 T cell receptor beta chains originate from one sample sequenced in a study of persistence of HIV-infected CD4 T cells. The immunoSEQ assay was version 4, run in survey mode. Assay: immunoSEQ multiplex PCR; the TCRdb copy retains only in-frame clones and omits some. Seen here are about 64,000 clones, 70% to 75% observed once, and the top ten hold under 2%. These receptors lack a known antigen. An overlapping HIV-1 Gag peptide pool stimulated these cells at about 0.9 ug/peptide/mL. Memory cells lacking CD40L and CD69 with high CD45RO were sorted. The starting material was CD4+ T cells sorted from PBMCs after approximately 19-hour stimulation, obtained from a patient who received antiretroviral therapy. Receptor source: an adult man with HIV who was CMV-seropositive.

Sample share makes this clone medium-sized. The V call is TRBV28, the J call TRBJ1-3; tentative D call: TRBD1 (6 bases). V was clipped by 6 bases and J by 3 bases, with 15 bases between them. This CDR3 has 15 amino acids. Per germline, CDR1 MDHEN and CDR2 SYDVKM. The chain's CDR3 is CASRLGQSYGNTIYF. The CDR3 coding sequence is TGTGCCAGCAGACTTGGACAGTCTTATGGAAACACCATATATTTT. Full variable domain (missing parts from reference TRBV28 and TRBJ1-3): DVKVTQSSRYLVKRTGEKVFLECVQDMDHENMFWYRQDPGLGLRLIYFSYDVKMKEKGDIPEGYSVSREKKERFSLILESASTNQTSMYLCASRLGQSYGNTIYFGEGSWLTVV.

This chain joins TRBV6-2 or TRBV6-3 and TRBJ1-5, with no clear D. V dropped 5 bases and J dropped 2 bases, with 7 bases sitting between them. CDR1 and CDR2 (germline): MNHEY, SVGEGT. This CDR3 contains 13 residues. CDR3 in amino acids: CASSTARNQPQHF. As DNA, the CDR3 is TGTGCCAGCAGTACAGCCCGCAATCAGCCCCAGCATTTT.

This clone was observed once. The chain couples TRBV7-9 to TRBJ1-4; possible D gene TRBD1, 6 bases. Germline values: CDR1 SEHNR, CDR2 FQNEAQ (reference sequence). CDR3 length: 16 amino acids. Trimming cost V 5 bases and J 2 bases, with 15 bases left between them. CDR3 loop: CASSTWTAPTNEKLFF. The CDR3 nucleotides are TGTGCCAGCAGCACTTGGACAGCCCCGACTAATGAAAAACTGTTTTTT.

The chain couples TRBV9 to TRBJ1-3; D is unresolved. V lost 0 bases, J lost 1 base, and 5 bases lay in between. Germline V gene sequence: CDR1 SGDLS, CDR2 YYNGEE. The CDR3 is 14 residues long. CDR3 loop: CASSVAGSGNTIYF. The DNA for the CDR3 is TGTGCCAGCAGCGTAGCTGGGTCTGGAAACACCATATATTTT. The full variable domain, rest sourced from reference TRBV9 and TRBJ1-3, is DSGVTQTPKHLITATGQRVTLRCSPRSGDLSVYWYQQSLDQGLQFLIQYYNGEERAKGNILERFSAQQFPDLHSELNLSSLELGDSALYFCASSVAGSGNTIYFGEGSWLTVV.

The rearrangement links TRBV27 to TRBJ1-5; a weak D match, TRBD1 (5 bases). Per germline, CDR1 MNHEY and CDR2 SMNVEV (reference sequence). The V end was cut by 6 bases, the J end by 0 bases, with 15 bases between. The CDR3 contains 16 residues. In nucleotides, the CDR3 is TGTGCCAGCAGGTACAGGATCCATTATAGCAATCAGCCCCAGCATTTT. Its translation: CASRYRIHYSNQPQHF.

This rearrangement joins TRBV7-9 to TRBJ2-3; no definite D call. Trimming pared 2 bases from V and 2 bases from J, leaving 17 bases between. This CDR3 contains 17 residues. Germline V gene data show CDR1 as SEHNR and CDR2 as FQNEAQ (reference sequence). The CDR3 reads CASSLKGSRKITDTQYF. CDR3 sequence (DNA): TGTGCCAGCAGCTTAAAGGGTAGTAGAAAGATCACAGATACGCAGTATTTT.

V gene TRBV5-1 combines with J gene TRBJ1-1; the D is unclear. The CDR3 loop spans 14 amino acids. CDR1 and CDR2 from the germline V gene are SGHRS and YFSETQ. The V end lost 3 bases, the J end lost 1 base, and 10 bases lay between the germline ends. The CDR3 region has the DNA TGCGCCAGCAGCTCAAAGGATCAGAACACTGAAGCTTTCTTT. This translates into CASSSKDQNTEAFF.

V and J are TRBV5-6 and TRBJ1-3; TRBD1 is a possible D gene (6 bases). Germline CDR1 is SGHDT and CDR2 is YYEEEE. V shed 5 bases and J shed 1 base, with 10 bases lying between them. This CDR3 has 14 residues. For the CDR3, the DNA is TGTGCCAGCAGAAAACAGGGTTCTGGAAACACCATATATTTT. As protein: CASRKQGSGNTIYF.

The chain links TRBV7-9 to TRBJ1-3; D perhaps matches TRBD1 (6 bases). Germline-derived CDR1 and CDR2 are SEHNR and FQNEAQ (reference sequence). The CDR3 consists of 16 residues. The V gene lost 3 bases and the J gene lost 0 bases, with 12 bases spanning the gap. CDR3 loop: CASSFSSRGSGNTIYF. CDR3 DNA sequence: TGTGCCAGCAGCTTTTCGTCCAGGGGCTCTGGAAACACCATATATTTT.

CDR3 loop: CASSISGSNSPLHF. The CDR3 region has the DNA TGTGCCAGTAGTATCTCCGGCTCAAATTCACCCCTCCACTTT. The chain is built from TRBV19 and TRBJ1-6; D gene ambiguous. The germline V gene has CDR1 LNHDA and CDR2 SQIVND (reference sequence). V gave up 3 bases and J gave up 7 bases, with 10 bases separating them. The CDR3 runs to 14 residues.